Sequencing of this T cell receptor beta chain was carried out in a study of control samples from healthy donors and cancer patients. CDR1 SGHRS and CDR2 YFSETQ come from the germline V gene. The CDR3 is made up of 13 amino acids. V gave up 5 bases and J gave up 4 bases; unmatched junction bases: 5. Generated by immunoSEQ multiplex PCR, the TCRdb table keeps only in-frame clones and is missing some. Among around 200,000 clones listed, roughly 91% were seen once. This TCR came from a woman under 40 in good health. The chain has TRBV5-1 and TRBJ2-5; 7 bases fit TRBD2. The material sequenced was blood. The CDR3 sequence is CASRAGVVETQYF. DNA of the CDR3: TGCGCCAGCAGGGCGGGGGTGGTAGAGACCCAGTACTTC.